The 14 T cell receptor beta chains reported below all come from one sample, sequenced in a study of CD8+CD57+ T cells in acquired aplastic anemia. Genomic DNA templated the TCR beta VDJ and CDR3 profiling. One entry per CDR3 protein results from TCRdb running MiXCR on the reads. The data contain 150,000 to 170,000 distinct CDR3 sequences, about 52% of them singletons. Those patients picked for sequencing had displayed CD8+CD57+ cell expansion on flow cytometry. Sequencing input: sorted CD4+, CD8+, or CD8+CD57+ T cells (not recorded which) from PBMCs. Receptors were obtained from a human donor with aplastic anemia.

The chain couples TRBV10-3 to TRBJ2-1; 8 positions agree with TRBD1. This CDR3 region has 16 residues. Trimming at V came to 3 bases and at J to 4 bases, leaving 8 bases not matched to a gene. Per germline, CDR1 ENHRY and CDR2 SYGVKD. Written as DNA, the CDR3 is TGTGCCATCAGTGATATTGGACAGGGTCAATACAATGAGCAGTTCTTC. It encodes CAISDIGQGQYNEQFF.

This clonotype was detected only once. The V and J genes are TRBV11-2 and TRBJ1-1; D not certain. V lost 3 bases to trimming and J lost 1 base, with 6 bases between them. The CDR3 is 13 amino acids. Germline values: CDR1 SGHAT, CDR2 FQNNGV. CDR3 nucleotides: TGTGCCAGCAGCTTTTCTTGGAACACTGAAGCTTTCTTT. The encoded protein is CASSFSWNTEAFF.

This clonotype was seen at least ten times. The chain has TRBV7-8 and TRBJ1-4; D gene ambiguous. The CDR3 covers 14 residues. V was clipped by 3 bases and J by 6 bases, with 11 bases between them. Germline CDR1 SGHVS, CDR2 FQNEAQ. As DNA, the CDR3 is TGTGCCAGCAGCTTGTCGGATTACGATGAAAAACTGTTTTTT. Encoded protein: CASSLSDYDEKLFF.

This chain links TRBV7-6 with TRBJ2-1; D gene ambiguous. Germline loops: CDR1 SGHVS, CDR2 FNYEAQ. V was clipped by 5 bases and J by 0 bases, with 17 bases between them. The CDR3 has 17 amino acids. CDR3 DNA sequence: TGTGCCAGCAGCGCCCGGACCAGCTCACGCTCCTACAATGAGCAGTTCTTC. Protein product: CASSARTSSRSYNEQFF.

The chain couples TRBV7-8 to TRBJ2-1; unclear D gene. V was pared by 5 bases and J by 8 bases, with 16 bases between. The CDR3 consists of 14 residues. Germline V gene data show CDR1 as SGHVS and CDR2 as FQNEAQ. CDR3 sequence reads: CASSLRVNVDEQFF. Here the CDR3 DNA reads TGTGCCAGCAGCCTCCGAGTAAATGTAGATGAGCAGTTCTTC. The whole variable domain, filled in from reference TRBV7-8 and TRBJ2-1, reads GAGVSQSPRYKVAKRGQDVALRCDPISGHVSLFWYQQALGQGPEFLTYFQNEAQLDKSGLPSDRFFAERPEGSVSTLKIQRTQQEDSAVYLCASSLRVNVDEQFFGPGTRLTVL.

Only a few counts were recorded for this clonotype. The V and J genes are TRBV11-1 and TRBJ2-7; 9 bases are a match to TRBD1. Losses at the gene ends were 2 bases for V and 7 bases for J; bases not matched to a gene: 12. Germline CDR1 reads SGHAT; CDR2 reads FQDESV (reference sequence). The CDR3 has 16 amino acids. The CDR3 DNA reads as TGTGCCAGCAGCTTATCTCCGGGACAGGGCTTAACGGAGCAGTACTTC. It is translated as CASSLSPGQGLTEQYF.

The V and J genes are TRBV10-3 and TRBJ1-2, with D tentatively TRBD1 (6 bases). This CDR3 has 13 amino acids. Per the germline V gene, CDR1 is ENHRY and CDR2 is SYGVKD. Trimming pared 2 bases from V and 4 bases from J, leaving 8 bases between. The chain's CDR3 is CAISEAGAYGYTF. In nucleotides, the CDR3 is TGTGCCATCAGTGAGGCAGGGGCCTATGGCTACACCTTC.

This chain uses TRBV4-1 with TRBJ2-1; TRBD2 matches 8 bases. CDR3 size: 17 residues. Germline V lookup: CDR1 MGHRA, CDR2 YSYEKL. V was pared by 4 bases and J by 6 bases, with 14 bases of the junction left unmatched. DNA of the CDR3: TGCGCCAGCAGCCGCGGAGGACTAGCCATTCTCGGCAATGAGCAGTTCTTC. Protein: CASSRGGLAILGNEQFF.

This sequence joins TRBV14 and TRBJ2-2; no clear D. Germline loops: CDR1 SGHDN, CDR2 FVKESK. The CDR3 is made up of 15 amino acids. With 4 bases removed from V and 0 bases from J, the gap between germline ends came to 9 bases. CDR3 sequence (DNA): TGTGCCAGCAGCCCGGGCCCATCGAACACCGGGGAGCTGTTTTTT. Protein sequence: CASSPGPSNTGELFF. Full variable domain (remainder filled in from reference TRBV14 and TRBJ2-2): EAGVTQFPSHSVIEKGQTVTLRCDPISGHDNLYWYRRVMGKEIKFLLHFVKESKQDESGMPNNRFLAERTGGTYSTLKVQPAELEDSGVYFCASSPGPSNTGELFFGEGSRLTVL.

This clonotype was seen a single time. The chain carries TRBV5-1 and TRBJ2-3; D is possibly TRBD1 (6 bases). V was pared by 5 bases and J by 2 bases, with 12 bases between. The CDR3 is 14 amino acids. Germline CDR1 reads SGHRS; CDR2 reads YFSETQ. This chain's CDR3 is CASSSDRITDTQYF. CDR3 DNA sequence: TGCGCCAGCAGTTCCGACAGGATCACAGATACGCAGTATTTT.

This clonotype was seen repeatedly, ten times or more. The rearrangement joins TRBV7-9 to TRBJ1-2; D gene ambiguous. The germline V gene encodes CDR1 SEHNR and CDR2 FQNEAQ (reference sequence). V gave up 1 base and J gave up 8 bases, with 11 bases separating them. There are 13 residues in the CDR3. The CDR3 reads CASSLGEKKGYTF. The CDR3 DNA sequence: TGTGCCAGCAGCTTAGGGGAGAAGAAGGGCTACACCTTC.

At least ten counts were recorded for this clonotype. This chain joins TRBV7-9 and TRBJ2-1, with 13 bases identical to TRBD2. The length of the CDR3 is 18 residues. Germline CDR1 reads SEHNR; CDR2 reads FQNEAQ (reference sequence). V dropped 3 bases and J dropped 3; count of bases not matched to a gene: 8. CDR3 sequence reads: CASSFGTSGEGVYNEQFF. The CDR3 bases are TGTGCCAGCAGCTTTGGGACTAGCGGGGAGGGAGTCTACAATGAGCAGTTCTTC.

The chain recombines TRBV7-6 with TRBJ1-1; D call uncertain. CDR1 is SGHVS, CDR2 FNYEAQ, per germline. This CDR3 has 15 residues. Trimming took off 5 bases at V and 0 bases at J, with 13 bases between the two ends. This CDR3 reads CASSPLGLMNTEAFF. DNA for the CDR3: TGTGCCAGCAGCCCCCTAGGGCTCATGAACACTGAAGCTTTCTTT.

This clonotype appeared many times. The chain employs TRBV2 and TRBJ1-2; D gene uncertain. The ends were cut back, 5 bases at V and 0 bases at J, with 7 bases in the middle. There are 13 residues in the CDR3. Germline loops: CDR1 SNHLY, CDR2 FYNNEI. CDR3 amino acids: CASSPGSNYGYTF. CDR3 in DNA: TGTGCCAGCAGTCCGGGGTCTAACTATGGCTACACCTTC.